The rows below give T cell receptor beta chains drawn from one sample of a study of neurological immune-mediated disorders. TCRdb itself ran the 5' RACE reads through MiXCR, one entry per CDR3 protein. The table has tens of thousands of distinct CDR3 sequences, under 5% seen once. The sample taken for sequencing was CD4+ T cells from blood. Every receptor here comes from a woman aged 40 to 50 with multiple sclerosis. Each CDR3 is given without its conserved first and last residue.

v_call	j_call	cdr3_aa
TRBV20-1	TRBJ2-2	SLRTGNRNTGELF
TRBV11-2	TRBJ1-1	ASSPGTGGTEAF
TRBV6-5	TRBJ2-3	ASSPPPGTKATDTQY
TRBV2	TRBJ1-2	ASSPGNPGFPNYGYT
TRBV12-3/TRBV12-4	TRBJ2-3	ASSGLAALTDTQY
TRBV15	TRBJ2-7	ATSREMGADGPN
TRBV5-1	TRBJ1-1	ASSPRGGGNTEAF
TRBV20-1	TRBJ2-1	SARAGGLNEQF
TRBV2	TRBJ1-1	ASTVRVNTEAF
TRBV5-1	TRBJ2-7	ASSLGTGDAYEQY
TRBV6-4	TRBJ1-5	ASSENRGMDQPQH
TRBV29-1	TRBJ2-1	SALARGGKGEQF
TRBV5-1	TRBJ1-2	ASSLAQGVDGYT
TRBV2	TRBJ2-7	ASTTPPGSYEQY
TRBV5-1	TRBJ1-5	ASSLADGPGQPQH
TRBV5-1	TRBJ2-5	ASSPTANPMETQY
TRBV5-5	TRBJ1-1	ASSWKWGKDTEAF
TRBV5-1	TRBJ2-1	ASSLGFPYNEQF
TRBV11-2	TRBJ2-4	ASSFGRFKNIQY
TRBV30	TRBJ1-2	AWSRPAYGYT
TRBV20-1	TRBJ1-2	SARDFGRGSGYT
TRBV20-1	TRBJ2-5	SARAQTQAETQY
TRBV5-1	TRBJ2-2	ASRGQGMTGELF
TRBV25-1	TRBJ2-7	ASSDRYEQY
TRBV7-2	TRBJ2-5	ASRTRGQETQY
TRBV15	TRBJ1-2	ATSREGRDELYGYT
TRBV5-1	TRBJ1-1	ASSLELRNTEAF
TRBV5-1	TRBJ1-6	ASSGETGDSPLH
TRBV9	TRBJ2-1	ASSSTGQGYNEQF
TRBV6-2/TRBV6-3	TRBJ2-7	ASSYDADSSYEQY
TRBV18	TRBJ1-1	ASSPGTGWRTEAF
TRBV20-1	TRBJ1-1	SARVPGVEAF
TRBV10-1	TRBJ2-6	ASSVGGTGANVLT
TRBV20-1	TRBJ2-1	SAPRPLGGDEQF
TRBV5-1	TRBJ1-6	ASSPQGAEDSPLH
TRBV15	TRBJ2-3	ATSRSPWGADTQY
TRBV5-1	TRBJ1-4	ASSLQATNEKLF
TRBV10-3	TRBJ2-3	AISSLGQGGTDTQY
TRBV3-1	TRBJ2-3	ASSQGFGGGSADTQY
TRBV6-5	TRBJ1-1	ASSSLTRNTEAF
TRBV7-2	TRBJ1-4	ASSLASTTNEKLF